A selection of T cell receptor beta chains follows, all from one sample in a study of cytomegalovirus exposure and HLA in healthy donors. This table comes from immunoSEQ multiplex PCR, and its TCRdb copy is limited to in-frame clones, with some not included. The sample lists 200,000 or so clones, 82% occurring once. Sequenced input: PBMCs. These receptors were obtained from a boy under 10 years old in good health and CMV-seronegative. CDR3s include the opening cysteine and the closing phenylalanine or tryptophan. The order of the fields is clone size, D gene, V gene, J gene, CDR3 DNA, CDR3 protein. D genes are given only for firm matches. For some rows the clone size is stated as once, few or many, or as a class when expanded; others skip it.

.	.	TRBV20-1	TRBJ2-3	TGCAGTGCTAGGGCGGCAGATACGCAGTATTTT	CSARAADTQYF
.	.	TRBV6-4	TRBJ1-2	TGTGCCAGCAGGAGAGAAGGGGGAGCTAACTATGGCTACACCTTC	CASRREGGANYGYTF
.	.	TRBV5-1	TRBJ2-1	TGCGCCAGCAGCGAACCTAGCAACAATGAGCAGTTCTTC	CASSEPSNNEQFF
.	TRBD1	TRBV29-1	TRBJ2-7	TGCAGCGTTGCTTGGACGGGGACAGGGGGCTACGAGCAGTACTTC	CSVAWTGTGGYEQYF
.	TRBD1	TRBV6-5	TRBJ1-4	TGTGCCAGCAGTTACTTAGGAGGGGGCAGGGAAAAACTGTTTTTT	CASSYLGGGREKLFF
.	.	TRBV7-2	TRBJ2-7	TGTGCCAGCAGCGGCGCGGTCACCTTACAGTACTTC	CASSGAVTLQYF
.	TRBD1	TRBV19	TRBJ1-2	TGTGCCAGTAGTACGCGGACAGGGGATCACTATGGCTACACCTTC	CASSTRTGDHYGYTF
.	TRBD2	TRBV19	TRBJ2-2	TGTGCCAGTAGTGGGCCTAGCGGGGGGCTGCACACCGGGGAGCTGTTTTTT	CASSGPSGGLHTGELFF
.	.	TRBV7-8	TRBJ2-2	TGTGCCAGCAGCTCCGTTCTTTTGCGGCACACCGGGGAGCTGTTTTTT	CASSSVLLRHTGELFF
.	.	TRBV6-1	TRBJ1-1	TGTGCCAGCAGTGAACCACTTCCCTCGAACAGGGAAGCTTTCTTT	CASSEPLPSNREAFF
.	.	TRBV5-5	TRBJ2-3	TGTGCCAGCACCAGGTGGGGAAGAGGGGATACGCAGTATTTT	CASTRWGRGDTQYF
.	TRBD1	TRBV27	TRBJ1-2	TGTGCCAGCAGTGCAGGACAGGGTGATAGCTATGGCTACACCTTC	CASSAGQGDSYGYTF
.	TRBD2	TRBV7-3	TRBJ2-3	TGTGCCAGCAGCCTTAGCGGGGGGCCAGATACGCAGTATTTT	CASSLSGGPDTQYF
.	TRBD2	TRBV11-2	TRBJ2-1	TGTGCCAGCAGCTTAGTACTAGCGGGTGAGCAGTTCTTC	CASSLVLAGEQFF
.	.	TRBV5-6	TRBJ2-1	TGTGCCAGCAGCTTGCCTTTCTACAATGAGCAGTTCTTC	CASSLPFYNEQFF
.	TRBD2	TRBV5-4	TRBJ2-3	TGTGCCAGCAGCTTGCTAGCGGGGGCAGATACGCAGTATTTT	CASSLLAGADTQYF
.	.	TRBV7-2	TRBJ1-6	TGTGCCAGCAGTCTTAACCAGGGAAGTTCACCCCTCCACTTT	CASSLNQGSSPLHF
.	.	TRBV7-2	TRBJ1-6	TGTGCCAGCAGCCCCCAGTCTGGGGGCGTCGGTTCACCCCTCCACTTT	CASSPQSGGVGSPLHF
.	TRBD2	TRBV10-3	TRBJ2-7	TGTGCCATCAGTGAGTCCCCTAGCGGGGTAGGCGAGCAGTACTTC	CAISESPSGVGEQYF
.	TRBD2	TRBV5-1	TRBJ2-1	TGCGCCAGCAGCTTTCTAGGACTAGCGGGGGGGGAAGAGCAGTTCTTC	CASSFLGLAGGEEQFF
.	.	TRBV4-2	TRBJ1-5	TGTGCCAGCAGCCAAGATAGCGCTAGCAATCAGCCCCAGCATTTT	CASSQDSASNQPQHF
.	TRBD2	TRBV7-2	TRBJ2-7	TGTGCCAGCAGCTTACAGCGGGGAATCCCTTACGAGCAGTACTTC	CASSLQRGIPYEQYF
.	.	TRBV7-3	TRBJ1-2	TGTGCCAGCAGCTTTCCGGGACATATAATCTATGGCTACACCTTC	CASSFPGHIIYGYTF
.	.	TRBV30	TRBJ1-2	TGTGCCCGTACCGAGCAGGGGTATGGCTACACCTTC	CARTEQGYGYTF
few	TRBD1	TRBV5-5	TRBJ1-1	TGTGCCAGCAGCCAATGGGACAGATTGAACACTGAAGCTTTCTTT	CASSQWDRLNTEAFF
.	.	TRBV5-1	TRBJ1-2	TGCGCCAGCAGCCAAGACGGGTCTTACTATGGCTACACCTTC	CASSQDGSYYGYTF